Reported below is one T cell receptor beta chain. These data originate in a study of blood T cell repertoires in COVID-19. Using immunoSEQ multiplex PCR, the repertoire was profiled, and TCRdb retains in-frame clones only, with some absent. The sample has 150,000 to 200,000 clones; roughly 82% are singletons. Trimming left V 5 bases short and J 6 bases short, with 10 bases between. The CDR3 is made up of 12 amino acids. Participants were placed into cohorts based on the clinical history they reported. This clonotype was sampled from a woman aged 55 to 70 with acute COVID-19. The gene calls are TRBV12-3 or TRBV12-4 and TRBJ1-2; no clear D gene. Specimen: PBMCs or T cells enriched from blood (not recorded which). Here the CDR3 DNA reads TGTGCCAGCAGTCCCGGTTCCCATGGCTACACCTTC. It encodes CASSPGSHGYTF.